This T cell receptor (beta chain) derives from a study of T cells after yellow fever vaccination. As for the study in general: With SMART-Seq v4 Ultra Low Input, the fractions containing low cell numbers were prepared.

Regarding the study as a whole: Once the booster was given, most primary-vaccination clones reappeared, at over 95% for CD4 and more than 85% for CD8. High-abundance clonotypes from the bulk population could contaminate FACS-sorted repertoires. Just a small share of clonotypes turned up in the CD4 compartment as well as the CD8 compartment.

This clonotype was counted ten times or more. The antigen remains undetermined. TCRdb independently ran MiXCR on the 5' RACE reads; one entry per CDR3 protein. The table records 300,000 to 400,000 distinct CDR3 sequences, roughly 6.2% of them present only once. CDR3 size: 17 residues. The trim removed 1 base at V and 6 bases at J, leaving 8 bases unmatched. The chain links TRBV12-3 or TRBV12-4 to TRBJ2-1, with 11 bases identical to TRBD2. This clonotype was sampled from a young man who received the YFV17D yellow fever vaccine. Sequencing used PBMCs, obtained 5 days after the yellow fever booster vaccination. The DNA for the CDR3 is TGTGCCAGCAGTTTAGGCTTCCCTAGCGGGAGGCCCAATGAGCAGTTCTTC. Protein product: CASSLGFPSGRPNEQFF.